A single TCR beta chain is shown here with its context. Its antigen is unknown. The data belong to a study of blood T cells in healthy people across ages. The CDR3 is made up of 19 amino acids. The V gene's germline CDR1 is MDHEN and CDR2 SYDVKM. The V and J ends lost 6 bases and 0 bases, in that order; junction bases with no gene match: 15. A sample-barcoded 5' primer and a J-beta primer mix were used in a second PCR of roughly 7 to 12 cycles. Using its own MiXCR run on the 5' RACE reads, TCRdb lists one record per CDR3 protein. Of 1.5 million to 2 million distinct CDR3 sequences listed, 49% are singletons. Findings of the study overall: Among T cells, TCR beta diversity per million cells dropped roughly linearly as age rose.

This TCR was recovered from a woman between 35 and 50 years old in good health. Sequencing used blood. This sequence joins TRBV28 and TRBJ2-3, with 10 positions matching TRBD2. CDR3 DNA: TGTGCCAGCAGCCCCGCTAGCGGGGGCCTAAAAGCTAGCACAGATACGCAGTATTTT. It codes for CASSPASGGLKASTDTQYF.